Listed here are 31 T cell receptor beta chains from one sample, sequenced in a study of blood T cell repertoires in COVID-19. Using immunoSEQ multiplex PCR, the repertoire was profiled, and TCRdb retains in-frame clones only, with some absent. The sample lists around 250,000 clones; roughly nine tenths were seen once. Specimen: peripheral blood. Every receptor here comes from a man in his 60s with acute or convalescent COVID-19.

The chain couples TRBV25-1 to TRBJ2-1; TRBD2 aligns across 7 bases. This CDR3 is 15 amino acids long. Unmatched junction bases numbered 5, after V lost 6 bases and J lost 0 bases. Germline V gene sequence: CDR1 MGHDK, CDR2 SYGVNS. The CDR3: CASSVAGSSYNEQFF. In nucleotides, the CDR3 is TGTGCCAGCAGCGTAGCGGGTAGCTCCTACAATGAGCAGTTCTTC.

The genes are TRBV6-2 or TRBV6-3 and TRBJ2-5; tentative D call: TRBD1 (6 bases). This CDR3 contains 15 residues. The germline V and J ends were trimmed by 5 bases and 0 bases, with 13 bases remaining between them. Germline V lookup: CDR1 MNHEY, CDR2 SVGEGT. The CDR3 sequence: CASSRQDSYQETQYF. The DNA of the CDR3 is TGTGCCAGCAGTCGACAGGACAGTTACCAAGAGACCCAGTACTTC.

The rearrangement links TRBV7-3 to TRBJ2-3; 8 positions agree with TRBD1. This CDR3 has 15 amino acids. Unmatched junction bases numbered 6, after V lost 5 bases and J lost 2 bases. Germline V gene data show CDR1 as SGHTA and CDR2 as FQGTGA. CDR3 region: CASSPDRGYTDTQYF. The CDR3 region has the DNA TGTGCCAGCAGCCCAGACAGGGGCTACACAGATACGCAGTATTTT.

This chain joins TRBV5-6 and TRBJ1-2; TRBD1 might be the D (5 bases). Trimming removed 1 base at V and 4 bases at J, with 20 bases between. This CDR3 region has 17 residues. Germline CDR1 and CDR2: SGHDT and YYEEEE. The CDR3 nucleotides read TGTGCCAGCAGCTTGTTTTCTTTGCAGGGTAGTTCCTATGGCTACACCTTC. Translating it yields CASSLFSLQGSSYGYTF.

The rearrangement uses TRBV10-3 and TRBJ2-5; 9 nucleotides match TRBD1. Losses at the gene ends were 2 bases for V and 5 bases for J; bases not matched to a gene: 12. The germline gives CDR1 ENHRY, CDR2 SYGVKD. The CDR3 has 17 amino acids. CDR3 DNA: TGTGCCATCAGTGAGCTATGGACAGGGGAGGTTAAGGAGACCCAGTACTTC. Protein sequence: CAISELWTGEVKETQYF.

The rearrangement uses TRBV6-1 and TRBJ2-1, with 8 bases aligning to TRBD1. Germline loops: CDR1 MNHNS, CDR2 SASEGT. J gave up 7 bases and V 2 bases, and 7 bases lay outside the gene matches. The CDR3 sequence is 15 residues long. Here the CDR3 DNA reads TGTGCCAGCAGTGAACCCGGGACAGGAAAAAATGAGCAGTTCTTC. Its protein product is CASSEPGTGKNEQFF.

This clone was observed a handful of times. At one of its ends the junction is not consistent with the germline gene, which may arise from a read error. The V gene is TRBV18, the J gene TRBJ2-7; TRBD2 matches at 11 bases. The CDR3 contains 16 residues. Germline V lookup: CDR1 KGHSH, CDR2 LQKENI. CDR3 in DNA: TGTGCCAGCTCTCCACCACTAGCGGGAGATACCTACGAGCAGTACTTC. The encoded protein is CASSPPLAGDTYEQYF.

V gene TRBV28 combines with J gene TRBJ1-4; no firm D call. Germline loops: CDR1 MDHEN, CDR2 SYDVKM. V was cut by 5 bases and J by 2 bases, with 15 bases left in between. The CDR3 consists of 16 residues. The CDR3, as DNA: TGTGCCAGCAGTCCTACTAGGAGGCAGACTAATGAAAAACTGTTTTTT. Amino acid sequence: CASSPTRRQTNEKLFF.

The V call is TRBV6-5, the J call TRBJ2-6; no firm D call. V lost 7 bases to trimming and J lost 2 bases, with 6 bases between them. Germline loops: CDR1 MNHEY, CDR2 SVGAGI. The CDR3 is 13 amino acids. For the CDR3, the DNA is TGTGCCAGCACAAATCCTGGGGCCAACGTCCTGACTTTC. As protein: CASTNPGANVLTF.

This clone appeared a few times. The J gene is TRBJ2-7, the V gene TRBV7-2, with 12 bases fitting TRBD2. The CDR3 totals 15 residues. Looked up from germline, CDR1 is SGHTA and CDR2 is FQGNSA. The junction had 6 bases not matched to a gene; V was cut back by 4 bases and J by 5 bases. The CDR3 sequence: CASSSRLAGDHEQYF. In DNA form, the CDR3 reads TGTGCCAGCAGCTCCCGACTAGCGGGAGACCACGAGCAGTACTTC.

This rearrangement joins TRBV28 to TRBJ1-2, with D possibly being TRBD1 (5 bases). This CDR3 is 13 amino acids long. The ends were cut back, 8 bases at V and 5 bases at J, with 15 bases in the middle. Germline assignment: CDR1 MDHEN and CDR2 SYDVKM. The CDR3, as DNA: TGTGCCAGCGGGGGGGTCCCCCCTTATGGCTACACCTTC. It specifies CASGGVPPYGYTF.

Of note for this clone: The junction departs from germline at one end; a sequencing error may be responsible. The chain combines TRBV20-1 with TRBJ1-5; D not certain. The CDR3 consists of 10 residues. Germline V lookup: CDR1 DFQATT, CDR2 SNEGSKA (reference sequence). CDR3 sequence: CSAIDTTTIF. In nucleotides, the CDR3 is TGCAGTGCTATCGACACCACGACCATTTTT.

The chain is built from TRBV6-6 and TRBJ1-2, with TRBD1 matching over 10 bases. Per the germline V gene, CDR1 is MNHNY and CDR2 is SVGAGI (reference sequence). V shed 5 bases and J 2 bases; nucleotides not matched to a gene: 5. This CDR3 is 15 amino acids long. CDR3 sequence: CASSPPGQGNYGYTF. CDR3 bases: TGTGCCAGCAGTCCTCCGGGACAGGGGAACTATGGCTACACCTTC.

This clone was picked up one time. The V gene is TRBV7-3, the J gene TRBJ2-1; D is ambiguous. The CDR3 loop spans 14 amino acids. Trimming cost V 5 bases and J 4 bases, with 12 bases left between them. Germline CDR1 SGHTA, CDR2 FQGTGA. The CDR3 here is CASSLNSVYNEQFF. CDR3 nucleotides: TGTGCCAGCAGCCTGAATTCAGTGTACAATGAGCAGTTCTTC.

This clone was recorded a few times. This sequence joins TRBV28 and TRBJ2-7, with 8 bases fitting TRBD1. V shed 5 bases and J 4 bases; nucleotides not matched to a gene: 10. Germline CDR1 MDHEN, CDR2 SYDVKM. This CDR3 spans 15 amino acids. The CDR3 region is CASSPTGQGRYEQYF. For the CDR3, the DNA is TGTGCCAGCAGTCCCACCGGACAGGGAAGGTACGAGCAGTACTTC.

The V and J genes are TRBV7-9 and TRBJ2-1, with 9 positions matching TRBD1. Trimming took 5 bases from V and 4 from J; bases not matched to a gene: 15. The CDR3 sequence is 18 residues long. CDR1 and CDR2 from the germline V gene are SEHNR and FQNEAQ (reference sequence). In DNA, the CDR3 is TGTGCCAGCAGCCCGACAGGGGGGAGACTCCGTTCATACAATGAGCAGTTCTTC. Its protein product is CASSPTGGRLRSYNEQFF.

This chain joins TRBV7-8 and TRBJ2-1, with D perhaps TRBD2 (6 bases). Looked up from germline, CDR1 is SGHVS and CDR2 is FQNEAQ. The CDR3 consists of 15 residues. Trimming removed 5 bases from V and 2 bases from J, with 13 bases in between. CDR3 amino acids: CASSRPGLTYNEQFF. The DNA for the CDR3 is TGTGCCAGCAGCCGACCGGGACTCACCTACAATGAGCAGTTCTTC.

J is TRBJ1-1 and V is TRBV11-3; D gene unclear. Germline-derived CDR1 and CDR2 are SGHNT and YENEEA. V gave up 6 bases and J gave up 6 bases, with 14 bases separating them. The CDR3 has 13 residues. CDR3 sequence: CASSSRLQSEAFF. The CDR3 nucleotides are TGTGCCAGCAGTTCCCGGTTACAGTCTGAAGCTTTCTTT. The variable domain in full, completed from reference TRBV11-3 and TRBJ1-1, reads EAGVVQSPRYKIIEKKQPVAFWCNPISGHNTLYWYLQNLGQGPELLIRYENEEAVDDSQLPKDRFSAERLKGVDSTLKIQPAELGDSAVYLCASSSRLQSEAFFGQGTRLTVV.

This chain joins TRBV28 and TRBJ1-1, with TRBD1 matching 7 bases. V lost 4 bases, J lost 4 bases, and 12 bases stayed unmatched. CDR1 is MDHEN, CDR2 SYDVKM, per germline. The CDR3 has 16 residues. The CDR3 is CASSSRPWAGGTEAFF. The DNA for the CDR3 is TGTGCCAGCAGTTCACGTCCCTGGGCAGGGGGCACTGAAGCTTTCTTT.

This chain joins TRBV2 and TRBJ2-1, with 10 bases lining up with TRBD1. In germline, CDR1 is SNHLY, CDR2 FYNNEI. J was trimmed by 3 bases and V by 7 bases; bases with no gene match: 6. The CDR3 is made up of 15 amino acids. CDR3 sequence: CASTRDRGDYNEQFF. The CDR3 bases are TGTGCCAGCACTCGGGACAGGGGTGACTACAATGAGCAGTTCTTC.

V usage is TRBV27 and J usage is TRBJ2-7; D possibly corresponds to TRBD1 (6 bases). The germline V gene has CDR1 MNHEY and CDR2 SMNVEV (reference sequence). The V and J ends lost 2 bases and 0 bases respectively, with 8 bases between them. The CDR3 contains 14 residues. CDR3 in DNA: TGTGCCAGCAGTTTAGGGGGCCCCTCCTACGAGCAGTACTTC. This codes for CASSLGGPSYEQYF.

DNA for the CDR3: TGTGCCAGTAGTCACGACATTTCCCGCAATCAGCCCCAGCATTTT. Translating gives CASSHDISRNQPQHF. J is TRBJ1-5 and V is TRBV19; no clear D. The CDR3 runs to 15 residues. V gave up 5 bases and J gave up 2 bases, with 13 bases separating them. Germline assignment: CDR1 LNHDA and CDR2 SQIVND (reference sequence).

CDR3 sequence reads: CASSLAATGNEKLFF. CDR3 in DNA: TGTGCCAGCAGCTTGGCGGCGACAGGGAATGAAAAACTGTTTTTT. This chain links TRBV5-6 with TRBJ1-4; TRBD1 matches 7 bases. Germline lookup yields CDR1 SGHDT and CDR2 YYEEEE. The CDR3 consists of 15 residues. Trimming removed 0 bases from V and 5 bases from J; junction bases left unmatched: 4.

The chain couples TRBV18 to TRBJ1-5, with 7 bases matching TRBD1. CDR3 length: 15 amino acids. V was clipped by 3 bases and J by 5 bases; unmatched bases: 7. Per the germline V gene, CDR1 is KGHSH and CDR2 is LQKENI. The chain's CDR3 is CASSPEGAGYQPQHF. Here the CDR3 DNA reads TGTGCCAGCTCACCGGAGGGGGCAGGTTATCAGCCCCAGCATTTT.

The V gene is TRBV12-3 or TRBV12-4, the J gene TRBJ1-3; D unclear. The CDR3 is 13 residues long. V lost 5 bases and J 0 bases, leaving 5 bases between the germline ends. The chain's CDR3 is CASSESSGNTIYF. The CDR3 coding sequence is TGTGCCAGCAGTGAGAGCTCTGGAAACACCATATATTTT.

The chain links TRBV5-1 to TRBJ1-1; tentative D call: TRBD1 (5 bases). The V end was cut by 0 bases, the J end by 5 bases, with 14 bases between. Germline V gives CDR1 SGHRS, CDR2 YFSETQ. The CDR3 has 15 residues. The CDR3 loop reads CASSLESQGRTEAFF. The CDR3 nucleotides are TGCGCCAGCAGCTTGGAGTCGCAGGGCCGAACTGAAGCTTTCTTT.

The chain carries TRBV18 and TRBJ1-1, with TRBD1 matching over 9 bases. Germline CDR1 reads KGHSH; CDR2 reads LQKENI. V was clipped by 6 bases and J by 3 bases; unmatched bases: 8. This CDR3 comprises 15 residues. The CDR3: CASSGQGDGYTEAFF. The CDR3 DNA follows: TGTGCCAGCTCGGGACAGGGAGACGGGTACACTGAAGCTTTCTTT. Using reference TRBV18 and TRBJ1-1 for the parts outside the CDR3, the full variable domain is NAGVMQNPRHLVRRRGQEARLRCSPMKGHSHVYWYRQLPEEGLKFMVYLQKENIIDESGMPKERFSAEFPKEGPSILRIQQVVRGDSAAYFCASSGQGDGYTEAFFGQGTRLTVV.

This clone was counted only a few times. This same CDR3 is encoded by further DNA sequences in the sample. The chain joins TRBV5-1 to TRBJ2-5; D unresolved. Deletions cut 0 bases from V and 1 base from J, with 7 bases between. There are 14 residues in the CDR3. Germline V gene data show CDR1 as SGHRS and CDR2 as YFSETQ. The CDR3 DNA sequence: TGCGCCAGCAGCTTGGTCCAATCCCAAGAGACCCAGTACTTC. It yields the protein CASSLVQSQETQYF.

In nucleotides, the CDR3 is TGTGCCAGCAGTTACGGACAGGGTGGGGGCTATGGCTACACCTTC. Amino acids: CASSYGQGGGYGYTF. V is TRBV6-5 and J is TRBJ1-2, with TRBD1 matching 8 bases. The germline V gene encodes CDR1 MNHEY and CDR2 SVGAGI. CDR3 length: 15 residues. Germline trimming cut 2 bases from V and 4 bases from J; bases unmatched to any gene: 6.

The gene calls are TRBV25-1 and TRBJ1-6; tentative D call: TRBD1 (5 bases). The CDR3 loop spans 13 amino acids. V lost 6 bases and J 6 bases, leaving 9 bases between the germline ends. Germline V gene data show CDR1 as MGHDK and CDR2 as SYGVNS. This CDR3 is CASRRRANSPLHF. The CDR3 bases are TGTGCCAGCAGGCGCAGGGCTAATTCACCCCTCCACTTT.

The chain joins TRBV9 to TRBJ1-6; 8 bases line up with TRBD1. Germline V lookup: CDR1 SGDLS, CDR2 YYNGEE. V lost 4 bases, J lost 2 bases, and 5 bases stayed unmatched. The CDR3 has 16 amino acids. CDR3: CASSLTGEPYNSPLHF. As DNA, the CDR3 is TGTGCCAGCAGCCTGACAGGGGAACCCTATAATTCACCCCTCCACTTT. The whole variable domain, remainder taken from reference TRBV9 and TRBJ1-6, is DSGVTQTPKHLITATGQRVTLRCSPRSGDLSVYWYQQSLDQGLQFLIQYYNGEERAKGNILERFSAQQFPDLHSELNLSSLELGDSALYFCASSLTGEPYNSPLHFGNGTRLTVT.